Presented here are 22 T cell receptor beta chains from one specimen sequenced in a study of T cells after yellow fever vaccination. TCRdb re-derived calls from the 5' RACE reads in MiXCR, one entry per CDR3 protein. The data hold under 200,000 distinct CDR3 sequences, with 9.5% to 12% observed a single time. The material sequenced was CD8+ T cells sorted from PBMCs, taken 15 days after the yellow fever booster vaccination. Receptor source: a man aged 18-30 years who received the YFV17D yellow fever vaccine.

This clonotype was observed many times. The chain uses TRBV7-9 and TRBJ2-5; 7 bases fit TRBD2. From germline, CDR1 is SEHNR and CDR2 FQNEAQ (reference sequence). The trim removed 2 bases at V and 4 bases at J, leaving 4 bases unmatched. The CDR3 covers 14 residues. CDR3 sequence (DNA): TGTGCCAGCAGCTTATCGGGGGGACGAGAGACCCAGTACTTC. Translating it yields CASSLSGGRETQYF.

This clonotype was counted only a few times. The CDR3, as DNA: TGTGCCAGCAGGACCCTACTTAGCAATCAGCCCCAGCATTTT. It codes for CASRTLLSNQPQHF. The chain is built from TRBV28 and TRBJ1-5; D gene uncertain. The germline V gene encodes CDR1 MDHEN and CDR2 SYDVKM. V was pared by 6 bases and J by 0 bases, with 9 bases between. The CDR3 is 14 residues long.

The chain combines TRBV20-1 with TRBJ2-3; D call uncertain. The CDR3 length is 11 residues. Germline V gene sequence: CDR1 DFQATT, CDR2 SNEGSKA (reference sequence). V lost 4 bases to trimming and J lost 8 bases, with 10 bases between them. CDR3: CSANWVGTQYF. The DNA for the CDR3 is TGCAGTGCTAATTGGGTCGGTACGCAGTATTTT.

This clonotype was detected only a few times. The chain carries TRBV29-1 and TRBJ2-2; D is possibly TRBD1 (5 bases). V was cut by 3 bases and J by 5 bases, with 7 bases left in between. Germline values: CDR1 SQVTM, CDR2 ANQGSEA. The CDR3 consists of 12 residues. CDR3 in amino acids: CSVEGQTGELFF. The CDR3 DNA sequence: TGCAGCGTTGAGGGGCAAACCGGGGAGCTGTTTTTT.

The gene calls are TRBV20-1 and TRBJ1-2; D is ambiguous. The germline V gene encodes CDR1 DFQATT and CDR2 SNEGSKA (reference sequence). Deletions cut 1 base from V and 6 bases from J, with 15 bases between. The CDR3 is 14 residues long. The CDR3 nucleotides are TGCAGTGCTAGAGCCGCCCGGGAGGACCATGGCTACACCTTC. Translation gives CSARAAREDHGYTF.

This clonotype was counted a few times. This rearrangement joins TRBV7-9 to TRBJ2-3; TRBD2 agrees at 14 bases. Looked up from germline, CDR1 is SEHNR and CDR2 is FQNEAQ (reference sequence). V trimming: 5 bases; J trimming: 0 bases; junction bases outside the gene matches: 7. The CDR3 loop spans 18 amino acids. Written as DNA, the CDR3 is TGTGCCAGCAGCGGGACTAGCGGGGGAATCCATAGCACAGATACGCAGTATTTT. Translating it yields CASSGTSGGIHSTDTQYF.

Only a few counts were recorded for this clonotype. CDR3 nucleotides: TGTGCCAGCAGCTTTTGGAACGAGCTGGACAGGGGATACAATGAGCAGTTCTTC. This sequence encodes CASSFWNELDRGYNEQFF. This chain connects TRBV7-2 to TRBJ2-1, with TRBD1 identical over 9 bases. Germline CDR1 is SGHTA and CDR2 is FQGNSA. The CDR3 extends over 18 amino acids. With V trimmed by 3 bases and J by 4 bases, 13 bases remained unmatched.

This clonotype was recorded a few times. This chain connects TRBV7-6 to TRBJ2-7, with 9 nucleotides matching TRBD1. Looked up from germline, CDR1 is SGHVS and CDR2 is FNYEAQ. The CDR3 extends over 14 amino acids. The trim removed 5 bases at V and 7 bases at J, leaving 9 bases unmatched. The CDR3 DNA sequence: TGTGCCAGCAGCCCAGACGGACAGGGGTGGGAGCAGTACTTC. Translated: CASSPDGQGWEQYF.

This sequence joins TRBV6-2 or TRBV6-3 and TRBJ1-3; 7 bases fit TRBD1. Germline-derived CDR1 and CDR2 are MNHEY and SVGEGT. The CDR3 has 14 amino acids. V lost 8 bases to trimming and J lost 0 bases; unmatched junction nucleotides: 4. The CDR3 nucleotides are TGTGCCAGCGGACAGGCGAACTCTGGAAACACCATATATTTT. Translation: CASGQANSGNTIYF.

The chain recombines TRBV20-1 with TRBJ2-1; 8 bases map to TRBD2. The germline V gene encodes CDR1 DFQATT and CDR2 SNEGSKA (reference sequence). This CDR3 has 16 residues. V lost 0 bases to trimming and J lost 10 bases; unmatched junction nucleotides: 14. CDR3 sequence: CSARDKAGTRGWEQFF. The CDR3 coding sequence is TGCAGTGCTAGAGATAAGGCCGGGACTAGAGGGTGGGAGCAGTTCTTC.

Here the CDR3 reads CASSQTLGNEQFF. CDR3 DNA sequence: TGTGCCAGCAGCCAGACCCTTGGGAATGAGCAGTTCTTC. The genes are TRBV4-2 and TRBJ2-1; no firm D call. The CDR3 has 13 amino acids. V lost 3 bases and J 7 bases, leaving 10 bases between the germline ends. Germline lookup yields CDR1 LGHNA and CDR2 YNFKEQ.

In its sample, this clonotype was seen many times. The genes are TRBV6-5 and TRBJ2-2; D is uncertain. This CDR3 contains 13 residues. Germline values: CDR1 MNHEY, CDR2 SVGAGI. Trimming left V 7 bases short and J 4 bases short, with 10 bases between. As DNA, the CDR3 is TGTGCCAGCATCCATCATGGCACCGGGGAGCTGTTTTTT. Protein sequence: CASIHHGTGELFF.

This clonotype has at least ten counts. The V gene is TRBV7-2, the J gene TRBJ2-3; TRBD1 or TRBD2 may be the D gene (6 bases each). The V end was cut by 6 bases, the J end by 1 base, with 8 bases between. Germline V gene lookup returns CDR1 SGHTA and CDR2 FQGNSA. CDR3 length: 13 amino acids. CDR3 region: CASRGGGTDTQYF. CDR3 in DNA: TGTGCCAGCAGGGGGGGCGGCACAGATACGCAGTATTTT.

This clonotype was seen a few times. This rearrangement joins TRBV7-9 to TRBJ1-4, with TRBD1 matching 7 bases. Germline CDR1 reads SEHNR; CDR2 reads FQNEAQ (reference sequence). The CDR3 totals 16 residues. Losses at the gene ends were 3 bases for V and 0 bases for J; bases not matched to a gene: 4. The CDR3 nucleotides read TGTGCCAGCAGCTTCCGACAGGGAACAACTAATGAAAAACTGTTTTTT. It codes for CASSFRQGTTNEKLFF.

The gene calls are TRBV23-1 and TRBJ2-7; D assignment may be TRBD1 or TRBD2 (5 bases each). TRBV23-1 falls under the ORF class, with uncertain function. V was trimmed by 6 bases and J by 0 bases, leaving 18 bases between them. The CDR3 runs to 16 residues. In DNA, the CDR3 is TGCGCCAGCAGCCGACCCGGGACGGCCAGCTCCTACGAGCAGTACGTC. Translation: CASSRPGTASSYEQYV.

This clonotype was counted ten times or more. V usage is TRBV7-6 and J usage is TRBJ1-1, with 8 nucleotides matching TRBD1. The V gene end was trimmed by 5 bases and the J gene end by 4 bases; junction bases not matched to a gene: 6. This CDR3 comprises 14 residues. Germline CDR1 is SGHVS and CDR2 is FNYEAQ. CDR3 amino acids: CASSRSGQGTEAFF. CDR3 coding DNA: TGTGCCAGCAGCAGATCCGGACAGGGCACTGAAGCTTTCTTT.

V is TRBV4-1 and J is TRBJ1-2; TRBD1 matches at 7 bases. From germline, CDR1 is MGHRA and CDR2 YSYEKL. Losses at the gene ends were 3 bases for V and 4 bases for J; bases not matched to a gene: 11. The CDR3 loop spans 16 amino acids. CDR3 protein: CASSHIGQAGAYGYTF. CDR3 nucleotide sequence: TGCGCCAGCAGCCATATAGGACAGGCCGGAGCCTATGGCTACACCTTC.

This clonotype was seen more than once but under ten times. This sequence joins TRBV28 and TRBJ2-1; TRBD1 or TRBD2 may be the D gene (5 bases each). Trimming pared 6 bases from V and 0 bases from J, leaving 12 bases between. This CDR3 region has 15 residues. CDR1 MDHEN and CDR2 SYDVKM come from the germline V gene. CDR3 loop: CASRLGGSSYNEQFF. As DNA, the CDR3 is TGTGCCAGCAGACTTGGGGGAAGCTCCTACAATGAGCAGTTCTTC. The full variable domain, completed using reference TRBV28 and TRBJ2-1, is DVKVTQSSRYLVKRTGEKVFLECVQDMDHENMFWYRQDPGLGLRLIYFSYDVKMKEKGDIPEGYSVSREKKERFSLILESASTNQTSMYLCASRLGGSSYNEQFFGPGTRLTVL.

The genes are TRBV5-8 and TRBJ2-4, with TRBD1 identical over 10 bases. Germline V gene lookup returns CDR1 SGHTS and CDR2 YDEGEE. CDR3 length: 14 residues. The ends lost 5 bases at V and 5 bases at J; junction bases unmatched: 4. The CDR3 DNA reads as TGTGCCAGCAGGACCGGACAGGGGGAAAACATTCAGTACTTC. It encodes CASRTGQGENIQYF.

The chain links TRBV4-1 to TRBJ1-6, with unresolved D. CDR3 length: 14 residues. V shed 4 bases and J shed 13 bases, with 17 bases lying between them. Per germline, CDR1 MGHRA and CDR2 YSYEKL. CDR3: CASSPSIGPIPLHF. The CDR3 DNA reads as TGCGCCAGCAGCCCCAGTATAGGTCCCATCCCCCTCCACTTT.

This clonotype was counted a few times. The V and J genes are TRBV4-1 and TRBJ2-7; 8 bases line up with TRBD2. The junction had 6 bases not matched to a gene; V was cut back by 3 bases and J by 5 bases. This CDR3 is 14 amino acids long. Germline V lookup: CDR1 MGHRA, CDR2 YSYEKL. The CDR3 reads CASSQVGGAHEQYV. In DNA form, the CDR3 reads TGCGCCAGCAGCCAGGTCGGGGGGGCCCACGAGCAGTACGTC.

This clonotype was detected only a few times. The chain carries TRBV27 and TRBJ1-1; D possibly corresponds to TRBD1 (5 bases). CDR3 length equals 14 residues. Trimming removed 5 bases at V and 1 base at J, with 11 bases between. Germline loops: CDR1 MNHEY, CDR2 SMNVEV (reference sequence). The CDR3 coding sequence is TGTGCCAGCAGTATCCCGGGGGGGAACACTGAAGCTTTCTTT. It specifies CASSIPGGNTEAFF.